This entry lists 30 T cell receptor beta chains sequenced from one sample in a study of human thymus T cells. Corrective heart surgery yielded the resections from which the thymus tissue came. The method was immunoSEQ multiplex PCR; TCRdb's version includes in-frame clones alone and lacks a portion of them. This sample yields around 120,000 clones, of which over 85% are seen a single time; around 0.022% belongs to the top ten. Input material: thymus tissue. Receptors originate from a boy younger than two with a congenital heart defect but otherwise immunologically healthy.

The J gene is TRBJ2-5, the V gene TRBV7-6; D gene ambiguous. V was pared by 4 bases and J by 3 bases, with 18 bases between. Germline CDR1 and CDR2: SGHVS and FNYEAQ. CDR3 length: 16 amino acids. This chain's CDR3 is CASSSLPRGFKETQYF. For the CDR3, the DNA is TGTGCCAGCAGCTCGCTACCCCGTGGCTTTAAAGAGACCCAGTACTTC.

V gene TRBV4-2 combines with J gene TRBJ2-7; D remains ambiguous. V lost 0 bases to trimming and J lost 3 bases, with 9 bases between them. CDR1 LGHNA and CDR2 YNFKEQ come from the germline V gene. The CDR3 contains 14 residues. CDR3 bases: TGTGCCAGCAGCCAAGAGTATATGGTCTACGAGCAGTACTTC. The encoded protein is CASSQEYMVYEQYF.

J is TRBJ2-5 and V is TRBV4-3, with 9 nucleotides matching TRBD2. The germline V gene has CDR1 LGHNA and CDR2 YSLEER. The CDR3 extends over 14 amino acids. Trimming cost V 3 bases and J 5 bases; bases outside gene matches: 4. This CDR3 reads CASSQAGGTETQYF. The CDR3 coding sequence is TGCGCCAGCAGCCAGGCGGGGGGGACGGAGACCCAGTACTTC.

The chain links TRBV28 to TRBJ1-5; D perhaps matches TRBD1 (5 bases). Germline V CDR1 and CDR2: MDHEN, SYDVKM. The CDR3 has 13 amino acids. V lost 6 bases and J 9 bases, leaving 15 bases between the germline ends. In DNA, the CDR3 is TGTGCCAGCAGCCCGACAGCTTATGGGCCCCAGCATTTT. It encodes CASSPTAYGPQHF.

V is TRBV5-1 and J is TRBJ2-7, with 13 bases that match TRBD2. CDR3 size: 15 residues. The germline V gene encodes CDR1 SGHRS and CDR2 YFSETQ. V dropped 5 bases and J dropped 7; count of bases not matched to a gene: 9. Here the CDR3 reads CASRQTSGGHGEQYF. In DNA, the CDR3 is TGCGCCAGCAGGCAGACTAGCGGGGGGCACGGAGAGCAGTACTTC.

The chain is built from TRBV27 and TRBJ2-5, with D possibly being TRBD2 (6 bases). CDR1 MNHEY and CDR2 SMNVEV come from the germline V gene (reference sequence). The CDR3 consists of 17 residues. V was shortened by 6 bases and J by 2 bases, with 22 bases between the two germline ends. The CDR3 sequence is CASRNERGFGAQETQYF. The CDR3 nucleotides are TGTGCCAGCAGGAACGAACGGGGGTTCGGGGCACAAGAGACCCAGTACTTC.

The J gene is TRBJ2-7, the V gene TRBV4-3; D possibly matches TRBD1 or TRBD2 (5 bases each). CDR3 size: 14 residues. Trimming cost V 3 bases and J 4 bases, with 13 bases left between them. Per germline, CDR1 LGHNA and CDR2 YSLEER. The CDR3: CASSHLGTGYEQYF. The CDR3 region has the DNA TGCGCCAGCAGCCACCTAGGGACGGGTTACGAGCAGTACTTC.

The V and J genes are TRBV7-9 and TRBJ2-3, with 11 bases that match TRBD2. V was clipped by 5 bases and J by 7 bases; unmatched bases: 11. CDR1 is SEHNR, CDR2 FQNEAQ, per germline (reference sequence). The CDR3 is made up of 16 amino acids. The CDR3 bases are TGTGCCAGCAGCCCCCGGGTAGCGGGGGGGTCGTATACGCAGTATTTT. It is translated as CASSPRVAGGSYTQYF.

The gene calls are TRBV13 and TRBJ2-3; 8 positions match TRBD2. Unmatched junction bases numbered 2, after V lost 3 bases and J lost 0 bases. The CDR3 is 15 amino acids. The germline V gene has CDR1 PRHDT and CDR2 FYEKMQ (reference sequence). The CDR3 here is CASSLGTRSTDTQYF. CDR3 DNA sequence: TGTGCCAGCAGCTTGGGGACTAGAAGCACAGATACGCAGTATTTT.

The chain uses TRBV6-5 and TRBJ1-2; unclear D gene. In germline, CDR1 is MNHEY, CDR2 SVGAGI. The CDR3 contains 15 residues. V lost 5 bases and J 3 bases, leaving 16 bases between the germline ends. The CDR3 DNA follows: TGTGCCAGCAGTCCCATTAAGGTTCAGTACTATGGCTACACCTTC. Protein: CASSPIKVQYYGYTF.

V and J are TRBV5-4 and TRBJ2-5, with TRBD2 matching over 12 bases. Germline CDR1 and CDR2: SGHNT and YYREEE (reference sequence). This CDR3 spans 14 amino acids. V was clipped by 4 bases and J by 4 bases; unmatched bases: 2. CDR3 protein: CASSEGLAGETQYF. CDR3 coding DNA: TGTGCCAGCAGCGAGGGACTAGCGGGAGAGACCCAGTACTTC. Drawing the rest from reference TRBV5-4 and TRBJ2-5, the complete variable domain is ETGVTQSPTHLIKTRGQQVTLRCSSQSGHNTVSWYQQALGQGPQFIFQYYREEENGRGNFPPRFSGLQFPNYSSELNVNALELDDSALYLCASSEGLAGETQYFGPGTRLLVL.

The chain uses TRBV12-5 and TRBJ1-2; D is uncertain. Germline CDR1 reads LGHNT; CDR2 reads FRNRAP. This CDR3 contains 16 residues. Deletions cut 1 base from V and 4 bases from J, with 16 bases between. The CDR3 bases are TGTGCTAGTGGTTTGGCCCCGAGCGAGACCCCCTATGGCTACACCTTC. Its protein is CASGLAPSETPYGYTF.

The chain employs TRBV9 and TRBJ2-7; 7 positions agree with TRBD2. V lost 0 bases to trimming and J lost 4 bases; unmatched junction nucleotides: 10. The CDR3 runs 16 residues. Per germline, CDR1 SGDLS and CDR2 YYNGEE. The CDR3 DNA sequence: TGTGCCAGCAGCGTAGTTCTCGCGGGGGAGGGATACGAGCAGTACTTC. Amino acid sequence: CASSVVLAGEGYEQYF.

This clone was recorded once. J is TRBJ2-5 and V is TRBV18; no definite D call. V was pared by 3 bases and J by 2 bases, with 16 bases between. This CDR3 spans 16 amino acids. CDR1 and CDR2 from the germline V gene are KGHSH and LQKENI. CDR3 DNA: TGTGCCAGCTCACCGGAGTCCTTCAATTTTCAAGAGACCCAGTACTTC. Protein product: CASSPESFNFQETQYF.

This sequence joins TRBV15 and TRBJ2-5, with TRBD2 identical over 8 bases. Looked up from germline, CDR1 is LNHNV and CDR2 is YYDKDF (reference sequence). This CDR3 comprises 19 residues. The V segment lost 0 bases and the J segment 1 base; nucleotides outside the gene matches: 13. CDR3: CATSRERSSPGGCQETQYF. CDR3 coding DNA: TGTGCCACCAGCAGAGAGAGGTCGTCTCCGGGGGGGTGCCAAGAGACCCAGTACTTC.

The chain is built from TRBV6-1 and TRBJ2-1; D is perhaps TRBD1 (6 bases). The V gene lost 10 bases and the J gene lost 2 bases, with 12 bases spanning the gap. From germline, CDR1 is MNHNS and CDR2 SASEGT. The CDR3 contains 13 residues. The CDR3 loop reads CANRQGPYNEQFF. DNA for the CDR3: TGTGCCAACCGGCAGGGGCCCTACAATGAGCAGTTCTTC.

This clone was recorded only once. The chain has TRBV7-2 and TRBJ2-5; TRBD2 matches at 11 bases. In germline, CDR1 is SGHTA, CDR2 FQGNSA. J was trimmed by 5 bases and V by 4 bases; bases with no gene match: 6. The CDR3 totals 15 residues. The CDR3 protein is CASSSTSGVSETQYF. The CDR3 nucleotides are TGTGCCAGCAGCTCGACTAGCGGGGTCTCGGAGACCCAGTACTTC. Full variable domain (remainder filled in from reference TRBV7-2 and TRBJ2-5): GAGVSQSPSNKVTEKGKDVELRCDPISGHTALYWYRQSLGQGLEFLIYFQGNSAPDKSGLPSDRFSAERTGGSVSTLTIQRTQQEDSAVYLCASSSTSGVSETQYFGPGTRLLVL.

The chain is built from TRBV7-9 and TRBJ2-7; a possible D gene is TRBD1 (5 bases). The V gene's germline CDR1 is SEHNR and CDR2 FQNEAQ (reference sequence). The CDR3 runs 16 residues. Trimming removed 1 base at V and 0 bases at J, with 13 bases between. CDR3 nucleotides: TGTGCCAGCAGCTTAGATCGAGAGGACACCTCCTACGAGCAGTACTTC. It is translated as CASSLDREDTSYEQYF.

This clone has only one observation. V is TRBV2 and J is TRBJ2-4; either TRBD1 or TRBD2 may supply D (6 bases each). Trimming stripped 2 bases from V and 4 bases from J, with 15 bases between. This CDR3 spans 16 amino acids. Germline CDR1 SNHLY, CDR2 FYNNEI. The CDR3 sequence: CASSERRRGMKNIQYF. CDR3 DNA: TGTGCCAGCAGTGAAAGGAGGAGGGGGATGAAAAACATTCAGTACTTC.

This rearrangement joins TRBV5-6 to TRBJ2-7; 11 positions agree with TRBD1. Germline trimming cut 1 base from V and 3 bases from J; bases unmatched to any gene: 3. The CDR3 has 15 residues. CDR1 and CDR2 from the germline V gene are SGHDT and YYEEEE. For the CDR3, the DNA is TGTGCCAGCAGCTTGTCCGGGACAGGGGGCTACGAGCAGTACTTC. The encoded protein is CASSLSGTGGYEQYF.

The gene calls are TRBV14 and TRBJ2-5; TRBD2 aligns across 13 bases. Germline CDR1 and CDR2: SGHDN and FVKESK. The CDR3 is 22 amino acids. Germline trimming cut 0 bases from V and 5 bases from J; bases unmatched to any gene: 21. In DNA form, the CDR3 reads TGTGCCAGCAGCCAAGAGGTGGCAGGGGGCAGGACTAGCGGGGGACCCGGGGAGACCCAGTACTTC. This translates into CASSQEVAGGRTSGGPGETQYF. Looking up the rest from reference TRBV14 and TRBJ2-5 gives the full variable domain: EAGVTQFPSHSVIEKGQTVTLRCDPISGHDNLYWYRRVMGKEIKFLLHFVKESKQDESGMPNNRFLAERTGGTYSTLKVQPAELEDSGVYFCASSQEVAGGRTSGGPGETQYFGPGTRLLVL.

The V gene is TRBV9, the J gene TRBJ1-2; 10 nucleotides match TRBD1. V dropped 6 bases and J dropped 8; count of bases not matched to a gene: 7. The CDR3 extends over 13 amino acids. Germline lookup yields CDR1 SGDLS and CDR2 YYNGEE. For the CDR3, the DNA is TGTGCCAGCACCGGACAGGGGGTAAAAGGCTACACCTTC. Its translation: CASTGQGVKGYTF.

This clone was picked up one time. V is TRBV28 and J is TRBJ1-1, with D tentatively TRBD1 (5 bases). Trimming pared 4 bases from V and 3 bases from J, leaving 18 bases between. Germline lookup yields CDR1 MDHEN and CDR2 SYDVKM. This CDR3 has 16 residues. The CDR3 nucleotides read TGTGCCAGCAGTTCCTTGGCGGAGGGGAGGGACACTGAAGCTTTCTTT. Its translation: CASSSLAEGRDTEAFF.

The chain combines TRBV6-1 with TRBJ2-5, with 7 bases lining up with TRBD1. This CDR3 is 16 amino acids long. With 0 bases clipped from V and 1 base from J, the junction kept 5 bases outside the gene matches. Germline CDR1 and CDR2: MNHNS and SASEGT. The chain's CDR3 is CASSEATWDSQETQYF. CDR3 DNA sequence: TGTGCCAGCAGTGAAGCGACCTGGGACAGCCAAGAGACCCAGTACTTC.

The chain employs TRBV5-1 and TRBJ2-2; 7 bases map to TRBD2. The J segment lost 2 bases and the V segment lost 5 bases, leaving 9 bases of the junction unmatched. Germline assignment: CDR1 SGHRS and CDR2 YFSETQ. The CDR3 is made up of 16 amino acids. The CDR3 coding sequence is TGCGCCAGCAGTTATCAACTAGCGCCCAACACCGGGGAGCTGTTTTTT. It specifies CASSYQLAPNTGELFF.

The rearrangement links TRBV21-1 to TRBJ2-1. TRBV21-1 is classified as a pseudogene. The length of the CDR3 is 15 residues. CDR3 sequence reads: CASTHDVAIYNEQFF. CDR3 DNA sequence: TGTGCCAGCACCCATGATGTGGCGATATACAATGAGCAGTTCTTC.

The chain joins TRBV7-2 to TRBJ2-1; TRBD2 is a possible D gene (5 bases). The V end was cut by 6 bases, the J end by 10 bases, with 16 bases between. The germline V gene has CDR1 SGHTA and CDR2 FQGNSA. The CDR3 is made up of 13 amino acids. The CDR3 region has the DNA TGTGCCAGCAGAGTGATGGAGGAACGCGAGCAGTTCTTC. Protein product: CASRVMEEREQFF.

This CDR3 is CASSQDLALEQFF. CDR3 in DNA: TGTGCCAGCAGCCAAGATCTGGCTTTAGAGCAGTTCTTC. V gene TRBV14 combines with J gene TRBJ2-1; no clear D. The CDR3 covers 13 residues. CDR1 is SGHDN and CDR2 is FVKESK in the germline V gene. The germline V and J ends were trimmed by 0 bases and 10 bases, with 10 bases remaining between them.

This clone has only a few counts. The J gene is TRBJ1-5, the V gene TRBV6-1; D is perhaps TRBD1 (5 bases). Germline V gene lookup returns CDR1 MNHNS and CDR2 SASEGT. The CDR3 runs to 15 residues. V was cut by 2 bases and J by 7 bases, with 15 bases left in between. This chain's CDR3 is CASSELTAAPQPQHF. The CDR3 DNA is TGTGCCAGCAGTGAACTGACAGCCGCGCCACAGCCCCAGCATTTT.

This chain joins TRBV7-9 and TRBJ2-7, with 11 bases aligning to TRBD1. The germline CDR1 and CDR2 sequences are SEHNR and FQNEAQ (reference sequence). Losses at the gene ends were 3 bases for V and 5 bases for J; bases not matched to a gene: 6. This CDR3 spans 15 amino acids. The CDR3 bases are TGTGCCAGCAGCTTCGAAGGGACAGGGGGACACGAGCAGTACTTC. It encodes CASSFEGTGGHEQYF. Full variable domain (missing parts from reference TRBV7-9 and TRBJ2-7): DTGVSQNPRHKITKRGQNVTFRCDPISEHNRLYWYRQTLGQGPEFLTYFQNEAQLEKSRLLSDRFSAERPKGSFSTLEIQRTEQGDSAMYLCASSFEGTGGHEQYFGPGTRLTVT.